A single sample gave rise to the 19 T cell receptor beta chains below, sequenced in a study of blood T cell repertoires in COVID-19. Sequencing was performed with immunoSEQ multiplex PCR; in TCRdb, only in-frame clones are kept and a portion is missing. The sample lists fewer than 70,000 clones; about 89% were seen once. Sequencing was done on a sample of peripheral blood. Receptors originate from a man between 60 and 70 years old with active or convalescent COVID-19.

This chain uses TRBV5-1 with TRBJ2-1; possible D gene TRBD2, 6 bases. This CDR3 has 15 residues. CDR1 is SGHRS and CDR2 is YFSETQ in the germline V gene. V was pared by 0 bases and J by 1 base, with 8 bases between. Here the CDR3 DNA reads TGCGCCAGCAGCTTGGGTGCGGGATCCTACAATGAGCAGTTCTTC. Amino acid sequence: CASSLGAGSYNEQFF.

For the CDR3, the DNA is TGTGCCAGCAGCCCCTCGGGACAGGGTAGTGGGGAGACCCAGTACTTC. Amino acids: CASSPSGQGSGETQYF. V usage is TRBV7-2 and J usage is TRBJ2-5; TRBD1 agrees at 9 bases. Trimming removed 5 bases from V and 5 bases from J; junction bases left unmatched: 12. Germline V gives CDR1 SGHTA, CDR2 FQGNSA. The CDR3 is made up of 16 amino acids.

J is TRBJ2-5 and V is TRBV5-1, with 8 bases matching TRBD1. The V gene's germline CDR1 is SGHRS and CDR2 YFSETQ. Trimming removed 5 bases from V and 5 bases from J; junction bases left unmatched: 14. The CDR3 length is 16 residues. CDR3 residues: CASRETGDRRYETQYF. CDR3 DNA: TGCGCCAGCAGGGAGACCGGGGACAGGAGGTATGAGACCCAGTACTTC.

The genes are TRBV28 and TRBJ2-7; perhaps TRBD2 as D (5 bases). The CDR3 is made up of 14 amino acids. Per the germline V gene, CDR1 is MDHEN and CDR2 is SYDVKM. Trimming took 2 bases from V and 3 from J, leaving 11 bases between them. The CDR3 sequence is CASSLGRWGYEQYF. Here the CDR3 DNA reads TGTGCCAGCAGTTTAGGGAGATGGGGCTACGAGCAGTACTTC. The full variable domain, with the rest looked up from reference TRBV28 and TRBJ2-7, is DVKVTQSSRYLVKRTGEKVFLECVQDMDHENMFWYRQDPGLGLRLIYFSYDVKMKEKGDIPEGYSVSREKKERFSLILESASTNQTSMYLCASSLGRWGYEQYFGPGTRLTVT.

The chain uses TRBV7-8 and TRBJ2-7, with TRBD1 identical over 9 bases. The CDR3 is 15 residues long. Trimming removed 0 bases from V and 5 bases from J; junction bases left unmatched: 5. Germline loops: CDR1 SGHVS, CDR2 FQNEAQ. The CDR3 spells CASSLAGTGRHEQYF. CDR3 bases: TGTGCCAGCAGCTTAGCGGGGACAGGGAGACACGAGCAGTACTTC.

The rearrangement links TRBV12-3 or TRBV12-4 to TRBJ2-2; the D gene is possibly TRBD1 (5 bases). Deletions cut 5 bases from V and 6 bases from J, with 10 bases between. There are 13 residues in the CDR3. CDR3 DNA: TGTGCCAGCAGTCCACAGGCCCCCGGGGAGCTGTTTTTT. As protein: CASSPQAPGELFF.

V is TRBV7-9 and J is TRBJ1-1; D is undetermined. The CDR3 contains 11 residues. Germline lookup yields CDR1 SEHNR and CDR2 FQNEAQ (reference sequence). V was pared by 5 bases and J by 8 bases, with 9 bases between. The CDR3 coding sequence is TGTGCCAGCAGCCCTGGCTGGGAAGCTTTCTTT. This encodes CASSPGWEAFF.

The CDR3 spells CASSLSPNMPAGYTF. The CDR3 coding sequence is TGTGCCAGCAGCTTATCCCCCAACATGCCCGCCGGCTACACCTTC. J is TRBJ1-2 and V is TRBV11-2, with D unresolved. CDR1 is SGHAT and CDR2 is FQNNGV in the germline V gene. The CDR3 is made up of 15 amino acids. Deletions cut 2 bases from V and 8 bases from J, with 18 bases between.

This clone came up once. The chain uses TRBV6-4 and TRBJ1-1, with TRBD1 identical over 7 bases. The CDR3 totals 12 residues. Germline assignment: CDR1 MRHNA and CDR2 SNTAGT. The ends lost 8 bases at V and 9 bases at J; junction bases unmatched: 9. The CDR3 sequence: CASSPNRGKAFF. CDR3 bases: TGTGCCAGCTCCCCGAACAGGGGAAAAGCTTTCTTT.

This rearrangement joins TRBV15 to TRBJ2-3, with TRBD2 matching over 9 bases. This CDR3 is built from 16 residues. Germline V gene sequence: CDR1 LNHNV, CDR2 YYDKDF (reference sequence). V lost 0 bases to trimming and J lost 3 bases; unmatched junction nucleotides: 4. CDR3 in amino acids: CATSRDAGGPTDTQYF. CDR3 DNA: TGTGCCACCAGCAGAGATGCGGGAGGGCCGACAGATACGCAGTATTTT.

CDR3 coding DNA: TGTGCCAGCAGCTTAGGGGCAGGGAGGGAGCAGTACTTC. Translating it yields CASSLGAGREQYF. The chain joins TRBV7-9 to TRBJ2-7; possible D gene TRBD2, 6 bases. CDR3 size: 13 residues. CDR1 is SEHNR and CDR2 is FQNEAQ in the germline V gene (reference sequence). Trimming removed 1 base at V and 7 bases at J, with 11 bases between.

The rearrangement links TRBV4-2 to TRBJ2-7; 10 nucleotides match TRBD1. The ends lost 3 bases at V and 0 bases at J; junction bases unmatched: 2. CDR3 size: 15 residues. Germline V gene sequence: CDR1 LGHNA, CDR2 YNFKEQ. CDR3 in amino acids: CASSHGTGDSYEQYF. CDR3 nucleotides: TGTGCCAGCAGCCATGGGACAGGGGACTCCTACGAGCAGTACTTC.

The rearrangement links TRBV6-5 to TRBJ1-2, with 7 bases fitting TRBD1. The junction had 4 bases not matched to a gene; V was cut back by 5 bases and J by 1 base. The V gene's germline CDR1 is MNHEY and CDR2 SVGAGI. The CDR3 length is 14 residues. CDR3 in amino acids: CASSIGTVNYGYTF. CDR3 DNA: TGTGCCAGCAGTATAGGGACAGTTAACTATGGCTACACCTTC.

V usage is TRBV11-1 and J usage is TRBJ1-1, with D tentatively TRBD1 (5 bases). Trimming cost V 3 bases and J 2 bases, with 10 bases left between them. CDR3 length: 14 residues. CDR1 is SGHAT, CDR2 FQDESV, per germline (reference sequence). CDR3 amino acids: CASSFPGTNTEAFF. The CDR3 DNA is TGTGCCAGCAGCTTTCCGGGGACTAACACTGAAGCTTTCTTT.

The chain couples TRBV5-1 to TRBJ2-5, with 9 bases lining up with TRBD2. Unmatched junction bases numbered 9, after V lost 4 bases and J lost 2 bases. CDR1 is SGHRS and CDR2 is YFSETQ in the germline V gene. The CDR3 has 16 amino acids. The chain's CDR3 is CASSPGASGEQETQYF. The CDR3 nucleotides are TGCGCCAGCAGCCCGGGGGCTAGCGGGGAGCAAGAGACCCAGTACTTC.

CDR3 sequence reads: CASSPSGGASTGNTIYF. The CDR3 DNA reads TGTGCCAGCAGTCCCTCGGGGGGGGCCTCCACTGGAAACACCATATATTTT. The chain employs TRBV2 and TRBJ1-3; a possible D gene is TRBD1 (6 bases). Germline-derived CDR1 and CDR2 are SNHLY and FYNNEI. V dropped 5 bases and J dropped 2 bases, with 19 bases sitting between them. The CDR3 length is 17 residues.

The chain joins TRBV14 to TRBJ2-7, with TRBD2 matching 8 bases. There are 15 residues in the CDR3. The ends lost 1 base at V and 2 bases at J; junction bases unmatched: 4. Germline CDR1 and CDR2: SGHDN and FVKESK. The CDR3 DNA is TGTGCCAGCAGCCAAGTCGGGAGGGAGACCTACGAGCAGTACTTC. Its translation is CASSQVGRETYEQYF.

This chain joins TRBV24-1 and TRBJ2-5, with TRBD2 matching over 12 bases. Germline V gene data show CDR1 as KGHDR and CDR2 as SFDVKD. V shed 7 bases, J shed 4 bases, and the junction held 3 bases outside the gene matches. The CDR3 sequence is 14 residues long. This CDR3 is CATSGLAGTETQYF. Here the CDR3 DNA reads TGTGCCACCAGCGGACTAGCGGGGACAGAGACCCAGTACTTC.

This chain uses TRBV4-2 with TRBJ2-7, with D possibly being TRBD1 (7 bases). Germline loops: CDR1 LGHNA, CDR2 YNFKEQ. The V end lost 3 bases, the J end lost 4 bases, and 16 bases lay between the germline ends. The CDR3 has 15 amino acids. The CDR3 sequence: CASSQGGGTDYEQYF. The CDR3 region has the DNA TGTGCCAGCAGCCAGGGAGGCGGGACAGATTACGAGCAGTACTTC.